Presented here are 14 T cell receptor beta chains from one specimen sequenced in a study of blood T cell repertoires in COVID-19. TCRdb keeps only in-frame clones here, not all; method: immunoSEQ multiplex PCR. The sample yields a few hundred thousand clones, roughly 88% seen once. Sequenced sample: peripheral blood. The source of these receptors is a woman between 25 and 40 years old with COVID-19, enrolled during active disease.

The chain employs TRBV3-1 (or the pseudogene TRBV3-2) and TRBJ1-1, with D uncertain. Germline V lookup: CDR1 LGHDT, CDR2 YNNKEL (reference sequence). The CDR3 totals 15 residues. V was pared by 0 bases and J by 2 bases, with 10 bases between. Written as DNA, the CDR3 is TGTGCCAGCAGCCAAGATATACTAGGCAACACTGAAGCTTTCTTT. Its protein product is CASSQDILGNTEAFF.

This chain uses TRBV27 with TRBJ2-3, with 9 bases that match TRBD1. In germline, CDR1 is MNHEY, CDR2 SMNVEV (reference sequence). Trimming at V came to 5 bases and at J to 2 bases, leaving 5 bases not matched to a gene. This CDR3 region has 15 residues. Here the CDR3 DNA reads TGTGCCAGCAGTGGGCACAGGGGGCCCACAGATACGCAGTATTTT. Its protein is CASSGHRGPTDTQYF.

The chain links TRBV9 to TRBJ2-1, with TRBD2 matching 9 bases. CDR1 is SGDLS, CDR2 YYNGEE, per germline. The CDR3 is 22 residues long. Trimming removed 3 bases from V and 7 bases from J; junction bases left unmatched: 29. The CDR3 here is CASSAGMSLVAGVIGLANEQFF. DNA of the CDR3: TGTGCCAGCAGCGCTGGGATGAGTTTGGTAGCGGGAGTTATCGGGTTAGCGAATGAGCAGTTCTTC.

This chain joins TRBV27 and TRBJ1-1; tentative D call: TRBD1 (6 bases). The CDR3 contains 16 residues. Trimming cost V 5 bases and J 5 bases, with 21 bases left between them. The germline gives CDR1 MNHEY, CDR2 SMNVEV (reference sequence). In DNA form, the CDR3 reads TGTGCCAGCAGTCCGATAACAGGGAATGAAAAGACTGAAGCTTTCTTT. It encodes CASSPITGNEKTEAFF.

CDR3 loop: CASSIEGGGLNTEAFF. The CDR3 nucleotides read TGTGCCAGTAGTATAGAAGGGGGCGGACTGAACACTGAAGCTTTCTTT. This rearrangement joins TRBV19 to TRBJ1-1, with 7 bases aligning to TRBD1. The CDR3 length is 16 residues. Germline CDR1 LNHDA, CDR2 SQIVND (reference sequence). V dropped 0 bases and J dropped 0; count of bases not matched to a gene: 4.

The chain carries TRBV11-3 and TRBJ2-3; the match to TRBD1 covers 8 bases. Germline CDR1 SGHNT, CDR2 YENEEA. The CDR3 is made up of 16 amino acids. Trimming at V came to 5 bases and at J to 2 bases, leaving 9 bases not matched to a gene. CDR3 protein: CASSGGQGLSTDTQYF. CDR3 coding DNA: TGTGCCAGCAGCGGAGGACAGGGCCTTTCCACAGATACGCAGTATTTT.

The chain employs TRBV7-9 and TRBJ2-7; 7 nucleotides line up with TRBD1. Germline CDR1 reads SEHNR; CDR2 reads FQNEAQ (reference sequence). The CDR3 sequence is 14 residues long. V shed 5 bases, J shed 0 bases, and the junction held 4 bases outside the gene matches. CDR3 nucleotide sequence: TGTGCCAGCAGCGCGACAGGGAGCTCCTACGAGCAGTACTTC. This translates into CASSATGSSYEQYF.

The rearrangement links TRBV2 to TRBJ1-1; weak D call: TRBD1 (5 bases). The V gene's germline CDR1 is SNHLY and CDR2 FYNNEI. The CDR3 has 14 residues. V lost 7 bases and J 7 bases, leaving 19 bases between the germline ends. CDR3 sequence reads: CASTPRDSGFEAFF. CDR3 bases: TGTGCCAGCACCCCCCGGGACTCAGGATTTGAAGCTTTCTTT. Supplemented by reference TRBV2 and TRBJ1-1, the full variable domain reads EPEVTQTPSHQVTQMGQEVILRCVPISNHLYFYWYRQILGQKVEFLVSFYNNEISEKSEIFDDQFSVERPDGSNFTLKIRSTKLEDSAMYFCASTPRDSGFEAFFGQGTRLTVV.

V and J are TRBV5-4 and TRBJ2-1, with 10 positions matching TRBD1. The CDR3 has 17 amino acids. Germline V CDR1 and CDR2: SGHNT, YYREEE (reference sequence). V lost 0 bases, J lost 7 bases, and 10 bases stayed unmatched. CDR3 residues: CASSLGFGGTGENEQFF. The CDR3 DNA follows: TGTGCCAGCAGCTTGGGGTTTGGAGGGACAGGGGAGAATGAGCAGTTCTTC. Using reference TRBV5-4 and TRBJ2-1 for the parts outside the CDR3, the full variable domain is ETGVTQSPTHLIKTRGQQVTLRCSSQSGHNTVSWYQQALGQGPQFIFQYYREEENGRGNFPPRFSGLQFPNYSSELNVNALELDDSALYLCASSLGFGGTGENEQFFGPGTRLTVL.

The chain has TRBV27 and TRBJ1-3, with 7 bases lining up with TRBD1. Per germline, CDR1 MNHEY and CDR2 SMNVEV (reference sequence). The length of the CDR3 is 14 residues. V was pared by 5 bases and J by 1 base, with 2 bases of the junction left unmatched. Here the CDR3 reads CASSETGSGNTIYF. The CDR3 bases are TGTGCCAGCAGTGAGACAGGGTCTGGAAACACCATATATTTT.

The rearrangement links TRBV6-5 to TRBJ1-6, with no clear D. Looked up from germline, CDR1 is MNHEY and CDR2 is SVGAGI. Trimming removed 4 bases from V and 10 bases from J, with 14 bases in between. The CDR3 sequence is 14 residues long. CDR3 loop: CASSSTFGGSPLHF. As DNA, the CDR3 is TGTGCCAGCAGTTCGACCTTCGGAGGGTCACCCCTCCACTTT.

The rearrangement links TRBV4-1 to TRBJ2-1, with D perhaps TRBD2 (5 bases). Trimming cost V 3 bases and J 0 bases, with 9 bases left between them. The germline gives CDR1 MGHRA, CDR2 YSYEKL. The CDR3 runs to 15 residues. CDR3 protein: CASSQEADSYNEQFF. The CDR3 region has the DNA TGCGCCAGCAGCCAGGAAGCGGACTCCTACAATGAGCAGTTCTTC.

The CDR3 reads CASSLQGLMNTEAFF. The CDR3 nucleotides are TGTGCCAGCAGCTTACAGGGTCTGATGAACACTGAAGCTTTCTTT. V is TRBV5-4 and J is TRBJ1-1; possibly TRBD1 for D (6 bases). V dropped 2 bases and J dropped 0 bases, with 11 bases sitting between them. The CDR3 consists of 15 residues. Germline CDR1 and CDR2: SGHNT and YYREEE (reference sequence). Full variable domain (outside the CDR3, taken from reference TRBV5-4 and TRBJ1-1): ETGVTQSPTHLIKTRGQQVTLRCSSQSGHNTVSWYQQALGQGPQFIFQYYREEENGRGNFPPRFSGLQFPNYSSELNVNALELDDSALYLCASSLQGLMNTEAFFGQGTRLTVV.

This chain uses TRBV7-2 with TRBJ2-7; D is unclear. Germline-derived CDR1 and CDR2 are SGHTA and FQGNSA. V was shortened by 1 base and J by 4 bases, with 5 bases between the two germline ends. There are 12 residues in the CDR3. CDR3: CASSLVTYEQYF. Written as DNA, the CDR3 is TGTGCCAGCAGCTTAGTGACTTACGAGCAGTACTTC.